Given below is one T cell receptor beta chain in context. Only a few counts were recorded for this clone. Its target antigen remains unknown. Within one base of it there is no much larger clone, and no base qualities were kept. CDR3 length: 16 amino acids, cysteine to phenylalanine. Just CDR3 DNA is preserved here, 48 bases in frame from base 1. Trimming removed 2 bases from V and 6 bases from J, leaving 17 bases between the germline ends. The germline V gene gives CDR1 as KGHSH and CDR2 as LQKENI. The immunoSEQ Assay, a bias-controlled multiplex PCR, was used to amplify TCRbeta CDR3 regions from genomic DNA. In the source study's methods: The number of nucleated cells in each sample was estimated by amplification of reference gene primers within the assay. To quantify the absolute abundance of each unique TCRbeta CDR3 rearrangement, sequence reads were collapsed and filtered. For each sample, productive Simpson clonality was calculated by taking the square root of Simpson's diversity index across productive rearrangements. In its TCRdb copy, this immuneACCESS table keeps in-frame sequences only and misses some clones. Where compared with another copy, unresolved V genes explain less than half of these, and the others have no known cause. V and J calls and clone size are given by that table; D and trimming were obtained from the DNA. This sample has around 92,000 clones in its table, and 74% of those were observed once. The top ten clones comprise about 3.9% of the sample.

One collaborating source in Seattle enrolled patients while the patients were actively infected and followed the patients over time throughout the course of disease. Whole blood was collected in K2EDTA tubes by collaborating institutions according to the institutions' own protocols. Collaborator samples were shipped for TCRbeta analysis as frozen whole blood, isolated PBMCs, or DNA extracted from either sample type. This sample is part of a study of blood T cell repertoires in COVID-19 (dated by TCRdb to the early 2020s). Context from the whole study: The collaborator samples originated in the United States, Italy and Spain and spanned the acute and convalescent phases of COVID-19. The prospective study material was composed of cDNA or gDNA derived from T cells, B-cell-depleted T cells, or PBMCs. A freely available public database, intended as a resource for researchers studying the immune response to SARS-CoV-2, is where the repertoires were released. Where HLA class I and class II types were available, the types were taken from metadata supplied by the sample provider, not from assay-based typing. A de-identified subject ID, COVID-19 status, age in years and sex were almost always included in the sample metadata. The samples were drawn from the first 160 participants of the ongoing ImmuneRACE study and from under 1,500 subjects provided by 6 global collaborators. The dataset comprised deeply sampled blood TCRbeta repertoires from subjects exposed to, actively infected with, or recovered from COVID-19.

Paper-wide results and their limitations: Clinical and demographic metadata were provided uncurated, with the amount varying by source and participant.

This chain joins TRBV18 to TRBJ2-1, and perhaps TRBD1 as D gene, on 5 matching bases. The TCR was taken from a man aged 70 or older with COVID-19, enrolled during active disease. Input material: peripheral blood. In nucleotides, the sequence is TGTGCCAGCTCACCAAAGGGCCAGGGCTTCGGCAATGAGCAGTTCTTC. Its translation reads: CASSPKGQGFGNEQFF.